One T cell receptor (beta chain) is described in this entry. Study processing details: Counts of nucleated cells, estimated from reference gene primer amplification, were obtained. Produced via immunoSEQ multiplex PCR; TCRdb's table is partial and in-frame only. The DNA was the basis for D and trimming; V, J and clone size are from that table. The data show under 300,000 clones, roughly 93% seen once. Clinical histories supplied by participants themselves formed the basis of cohort assignment. The data derive from a study of blood T cell repertoires in COVID-19. The overall study: Collection of acute and convalescent COVID-19 samples took place in the United States, Italy and Spain. T cells, B-cell-depleted T cells, or PBMCs provided the cDNA or gDNA that served as material.

The sequenced sample consisted of PBMCs or T cells enriched from blood (not recorded which). The TCR sequence derives from a middle-aged woman with acute COVID-19.

CDR3 sequence: CASSLEENQPQHF. For the CDR3, the DNA is TGTGCCAGCAGCCTCGAGGAAAATCAGCCCCAGCATTTT. V and J are TRBV7-9 and TRBJ1-5; D gene unclear. The CDR3 runs 13 residues. CDR1 SEHNR and CDR2 FQNEAQ come from the germline V gene (reference sequence). V was trimmed by 5 bases and J by 4 bases, leaving 9 bases between them.